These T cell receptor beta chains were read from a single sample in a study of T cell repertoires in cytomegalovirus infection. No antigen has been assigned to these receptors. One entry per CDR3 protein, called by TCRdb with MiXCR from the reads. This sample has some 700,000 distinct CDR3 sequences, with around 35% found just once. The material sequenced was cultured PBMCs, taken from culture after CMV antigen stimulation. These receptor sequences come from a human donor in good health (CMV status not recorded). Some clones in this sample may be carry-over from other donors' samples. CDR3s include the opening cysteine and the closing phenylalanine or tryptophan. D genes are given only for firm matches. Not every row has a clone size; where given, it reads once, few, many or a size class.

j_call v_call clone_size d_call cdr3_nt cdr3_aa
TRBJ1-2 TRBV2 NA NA TGTGCCAGCGGCCAATCACCCGGGGGGTTCTTTGGCTACACCTTC CASGQSPGGFFGYTF
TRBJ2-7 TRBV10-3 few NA TGTGCCATCAGTGGGGGACTTGTCTACGAGCAGTACTTC CAISGGLVYEQYF
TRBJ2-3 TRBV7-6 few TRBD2 TGTGCCAGCCTCCTAGCGGGGTTAGATACGCAGTATTTT CASLLAGLDTQYF
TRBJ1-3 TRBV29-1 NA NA TGCAGCGACAGATCAGCCGTCGAGGTGTGTGGAAACACCATATATTTT CSDRSAVEVCGNTIYF
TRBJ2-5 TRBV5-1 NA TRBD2 TGCGCCAGCAGCGTTGGTAGTCCGGCGGGAGGAGAAGAGACCCAGTACTTC CASSVGSPAGGEETQYF
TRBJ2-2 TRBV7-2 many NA TGTGCCAGCAGCTATCCCCCATTCGGGGAGCTGTTTTTT CASSYPPFGELFF
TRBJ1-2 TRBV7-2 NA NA TGTGCCAGCAGCGCCGAAGCCACGACTTCGCAGGGCTACACCTTC CASSAEATTSQGYTF
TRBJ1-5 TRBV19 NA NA TGTGCCAGTAGTGGTTCCGGTGGAAGCAATCAGCCCCAGCATTTT CASSGSGGSNQPQHF
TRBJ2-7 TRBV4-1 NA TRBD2 TGCGCCAGCAGCCAAGCGCTAGCGGGGAGCTACGAGCAGTACTTC CASSQALAGSYEQYF
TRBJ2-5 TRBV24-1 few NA TGTGCCACCAGTGATTCTAGAGGGGCGGCGGAGACCCAGTACTTC CATSDSRGAAETQYF
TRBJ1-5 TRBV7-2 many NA TGTGCCAGCAGCTCTGCACTCAACAACCAGCCCCAGCATTTT CASSSALNNQPQHF
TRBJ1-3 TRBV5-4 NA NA TGTGCCAGCGGTCTGACGGGGTCTGGAAACACCATATATTTT CASGLTGSGNTIYF
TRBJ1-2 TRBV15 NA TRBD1 TGTGCCACCAGCGGCCGGGACAGGGCTGGCTACACCTTC CATSGRDRAGYTF
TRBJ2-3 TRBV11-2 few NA TGTGCCAGCAGCTTTAGGGGCCTTAGCACAGATACGCAGTATTTT CASSFRGLSTDTQYF
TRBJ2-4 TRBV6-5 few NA TGTGCCAGCAGTTATATCTCTAATGACCACACTCCCCACATTCAGTACTTC CASSYISNDHTPHIQYF
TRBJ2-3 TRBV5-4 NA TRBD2 TGTGCCAGCAGCTCGCGGACTAGCGGGGGATCGGATACGCAGTATTTT CASSSRTSGGSDTQYF
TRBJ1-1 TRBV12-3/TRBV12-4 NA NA TGTGCCAGCAGTTTAAATGGCCGAGCAATGAACACTGAAGCTTTCTTT CASSLNGRAMNTEAFF
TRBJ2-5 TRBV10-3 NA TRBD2 TGTGCCATCAGTGGGGAATTGGGAAGCGGGGGTTCGTGGGAGACCCAGTACTTC CAISGELGSGGSWETQYF
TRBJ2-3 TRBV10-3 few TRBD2 TGTGCCATCAGTGAGCCCCCTGGGGGGGGTGCGACAGATACGCAGTATTTT CAISEPPGGGATDTQYF
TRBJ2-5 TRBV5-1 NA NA TGCGCCAGCAGCTTGGGGGGATTGGAAGATCAAGAGACCCAGTACTTC CASSLGGLEDQETQYF
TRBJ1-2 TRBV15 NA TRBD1 TGTGCCACCAGCGTTACAGGGGGGGCTAACTATGGCTACACCTTC CATSVTGGANYGYTF
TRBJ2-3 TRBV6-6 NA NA TGTGCCAGCAGTAACGGGGCCGGAGATACGCAGTATTTT CASSNGAGDTQYF
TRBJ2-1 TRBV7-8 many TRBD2 TGTGCCAGCAGTAGTAGCGGGGTTAGCTCCTACAATGAGCAGTTCTTC CASSSSGVSSYNEQFF
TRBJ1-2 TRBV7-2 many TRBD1 TGTGCCAGCAGCTCGGGACAGGCCTTCTATGGCTACACCTTC CASSSGQAFYGYTF
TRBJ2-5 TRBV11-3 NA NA TGTGCCAGCAGCCAAAGGGGGGACTACCAAGAGACCCAGTACTTC CASSQRGDYQETQYF
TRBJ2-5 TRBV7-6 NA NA TGTGCCAGCAGCCCATCCGGGGCTAGCTTTCAAGAGACCCAGTACTTC CASSPSGASFQETQYF
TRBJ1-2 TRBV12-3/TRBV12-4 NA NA TGTGCCAGCAGTTTGTCCCAGGTCGGAGGAGGCTACACCTTC CASSLSQVGGGYTF
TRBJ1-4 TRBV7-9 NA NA TGTGCCAGCGGCAGCCGGGGGAGCCCTAATGAAAAACTGTTTTTT CASGSRGSPNEKLFF
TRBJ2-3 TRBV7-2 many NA TGTGCCAGCAGCTTAGGGGGGCTAGCTGGAGATACGCAGTATTTT CASSLGGLAGDTQYF
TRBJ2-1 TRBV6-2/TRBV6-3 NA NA TGTGCCAGCAATCCTGTATCTTTTGCTGAGCAGTTCTTC CASNPVSFAEQFF
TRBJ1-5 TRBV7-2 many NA TGTGCCAGCAGCTTAAGGTCCCCAGCCAGTCAGCCCCAGCATTTT CASSLRSPASQPQHF
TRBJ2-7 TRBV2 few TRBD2 TGTGCCAGCAGTGAGAAACTAGCGGGAGCTTTCGAGCAGTACTTC CASSEKLAGAFEQYF
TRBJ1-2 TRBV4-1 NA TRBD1 TGCGCCAGCAGCCCAGGACAGGGATCTTTTGGCTACACCTTC CASSPGQGSFGYTF
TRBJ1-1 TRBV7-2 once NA TGTGCCAGCAGCCGCCTATCGGACACTGAAGCTTTCTTT CASSRLSDTEAFF
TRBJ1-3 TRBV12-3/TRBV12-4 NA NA TGTGCCAGCAGTTTTGGGCAGGCGACCCGAAACACCATATATTTT CASSFGQATRNTIYF
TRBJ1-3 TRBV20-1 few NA TGCAGCTCCTTTGGACGGGGAAACACCATATATTTT CSSFGRGNTIYF
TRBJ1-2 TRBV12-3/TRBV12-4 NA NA TGTGCCAGCAGTCCGTCCCCATACGATGGCTATGGCTACACCTTC CASSPSPYDGYGYTF
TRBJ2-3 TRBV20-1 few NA TGCAGTGCTAAGGTCAGGGTAACAGATACGCAGTATTTT CSAKVRVTDTQYF
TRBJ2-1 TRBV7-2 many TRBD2 TGTGCCAGCAGCTTAGAGCGGGGGGGCGCGATTGAGCAGTTCTTC CASSLERGGAIEQFF
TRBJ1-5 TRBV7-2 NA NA TGTGCCAGCAGCTTCGACCCCAATCAGCCCCAGCATTTT CASSFDPNQPQHF
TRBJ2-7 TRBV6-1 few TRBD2 TGTGCCAGCAGTGAAGGTTGGCTAGCGGGGGCCTACGAGCAGTACTTC CASSEGWLAGAYEQYF
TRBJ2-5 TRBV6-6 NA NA TGTGCCAGCAGTTACCCGGGTGGGGGAGAGACCCAGTACTTC CASSYPGGGETQYF